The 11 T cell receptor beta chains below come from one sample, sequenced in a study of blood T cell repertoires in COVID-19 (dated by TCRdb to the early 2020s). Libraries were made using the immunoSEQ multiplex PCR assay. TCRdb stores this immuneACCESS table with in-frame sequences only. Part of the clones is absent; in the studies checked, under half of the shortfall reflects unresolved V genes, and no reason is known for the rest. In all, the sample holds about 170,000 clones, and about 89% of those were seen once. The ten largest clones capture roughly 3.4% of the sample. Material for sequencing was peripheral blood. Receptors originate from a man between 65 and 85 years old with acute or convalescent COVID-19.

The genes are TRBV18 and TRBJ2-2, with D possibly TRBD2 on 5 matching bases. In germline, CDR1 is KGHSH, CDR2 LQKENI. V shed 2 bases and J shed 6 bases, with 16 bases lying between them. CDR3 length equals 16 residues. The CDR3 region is CASSPIGFDGAGELFF. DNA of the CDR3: TGTGCCAGCTCACCAATTGGATTCGACGGGGCCGGGGAGCTGTTTTTT.

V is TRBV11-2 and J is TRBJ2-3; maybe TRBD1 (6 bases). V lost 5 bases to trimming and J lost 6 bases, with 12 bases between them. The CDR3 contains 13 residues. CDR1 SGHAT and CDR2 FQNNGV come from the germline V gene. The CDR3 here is CASSPRQGDTQYF. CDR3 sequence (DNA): TGTGCCAGCAGCCCCCGGCAGGGGGATACGCAGTATTTT.

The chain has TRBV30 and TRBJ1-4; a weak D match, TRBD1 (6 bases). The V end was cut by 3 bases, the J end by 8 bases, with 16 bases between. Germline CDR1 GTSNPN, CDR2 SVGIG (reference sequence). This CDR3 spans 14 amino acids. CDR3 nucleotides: TGTGCCTGGAGCATTCTGGGGGCTAGCGAAAAACTGTTTTTT. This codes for CAWSILGASEKLFF. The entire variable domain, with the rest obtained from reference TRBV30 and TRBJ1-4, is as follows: SQTIHQWPATLVQPVGSPLSLECTVEGTSNPNLYWYRQAAGRGLQLLFYSVGIGQISSEVPQNLSASRPQDRQFILSSKKLLLSDSGFYLCAWSILGASEKLFFGSGTQLSVL.

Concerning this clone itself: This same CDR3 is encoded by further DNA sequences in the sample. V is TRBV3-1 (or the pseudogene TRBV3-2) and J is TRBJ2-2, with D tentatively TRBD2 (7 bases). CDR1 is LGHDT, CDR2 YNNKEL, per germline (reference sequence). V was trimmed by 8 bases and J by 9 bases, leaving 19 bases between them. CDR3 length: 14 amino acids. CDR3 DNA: TGTGCCAGCCTCCAGGGAGGGGGGGGAAGGGAGCTGTTTTTT. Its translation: CASLQGGGGRELFF.

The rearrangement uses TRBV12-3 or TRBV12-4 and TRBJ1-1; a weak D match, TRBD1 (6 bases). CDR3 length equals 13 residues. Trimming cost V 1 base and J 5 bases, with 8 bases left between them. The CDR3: CASSLVQGTEAFF. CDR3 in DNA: TGTGCCAGCAGTTTAGTTCAGGGGACTGAAGCTTTCTTT.

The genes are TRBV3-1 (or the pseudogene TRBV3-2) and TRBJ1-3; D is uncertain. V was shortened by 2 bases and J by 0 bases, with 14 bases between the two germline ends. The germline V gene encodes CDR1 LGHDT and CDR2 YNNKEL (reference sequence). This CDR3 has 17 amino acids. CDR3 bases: TGTGCCAGCAGCCAACCATCCTCTAGGCGCTCTGGAAACACCATATATTTT. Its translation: CASSQPSSRRSGNTIYF.

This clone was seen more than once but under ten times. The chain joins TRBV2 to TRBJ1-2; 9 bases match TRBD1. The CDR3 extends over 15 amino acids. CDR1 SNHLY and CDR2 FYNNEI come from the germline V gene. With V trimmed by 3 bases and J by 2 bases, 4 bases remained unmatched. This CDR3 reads CASSDWTGANYGYTF. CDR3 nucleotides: TGTGCCAGCAGTGATTGGACAGGGGCGAACTATGGCTACACCTTC.

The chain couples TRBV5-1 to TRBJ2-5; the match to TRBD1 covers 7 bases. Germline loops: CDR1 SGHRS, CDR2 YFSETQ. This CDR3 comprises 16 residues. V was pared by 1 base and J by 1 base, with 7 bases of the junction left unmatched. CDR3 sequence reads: CASSLWGQNFQETQYF. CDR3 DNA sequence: TGCGCCAGCAGCTTGTGGGGACAGAACTTCCAAGAGACCCAGTACTTC.

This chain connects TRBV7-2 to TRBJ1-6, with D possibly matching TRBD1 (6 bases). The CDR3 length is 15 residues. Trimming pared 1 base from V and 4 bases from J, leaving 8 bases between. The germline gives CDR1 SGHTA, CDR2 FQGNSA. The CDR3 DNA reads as TGTGCCAGCAGCTTAGGAGGGGGTTATAATTCACCCCTCCACTTT. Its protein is CASSLGGGYNSPLHF.

The CDR3 nucleotides are TGTGCCAGCGGGACACTGAGTCAGCCCCAGCATTTT. Translated: CASGTLSQPQHF. The chain carries TRBV3-1 (or the pseudogene TRBV3-2) and TRBJ1-5; maybe TRBD1 (6 bases). The CDR3 is made up of 12 amino acids. V dropped 8 bases and J dropped 6 bases, with 11 bases sitting between them. The germline V gene has CDR1 LGHDT and CDR2 YNNKEL (reference sequence).

DNA for the CDR3: TGTGCCAGCAGTTACGACGGAGTTCCGAACACTGAAGCTTTCTTT. Translated: CASSYDGVPNTEAFF. The gene calls are TRBV6-2 or TRBV6-3 and TRBJ1-1; no definite D call. Trimming stripped 2 bases from V and 1 base from J, with 11 bases between. The germline gives CDR1 MNHEY, CDR2 SVGEGT. The CDR3 is 15 amino acids.